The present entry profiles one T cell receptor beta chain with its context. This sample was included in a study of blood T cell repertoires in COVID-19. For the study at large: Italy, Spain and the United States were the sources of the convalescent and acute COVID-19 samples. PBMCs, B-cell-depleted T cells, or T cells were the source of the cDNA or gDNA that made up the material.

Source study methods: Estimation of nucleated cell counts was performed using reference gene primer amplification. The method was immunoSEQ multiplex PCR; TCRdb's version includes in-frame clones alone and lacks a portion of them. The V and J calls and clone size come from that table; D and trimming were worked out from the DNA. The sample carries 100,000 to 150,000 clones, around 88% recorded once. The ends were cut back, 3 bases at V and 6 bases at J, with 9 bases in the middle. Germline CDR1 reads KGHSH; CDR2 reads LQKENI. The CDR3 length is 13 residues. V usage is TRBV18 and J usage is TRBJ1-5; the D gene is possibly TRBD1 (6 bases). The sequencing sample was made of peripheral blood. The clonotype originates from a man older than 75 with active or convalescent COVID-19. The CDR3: CASSPGGSQPQHF. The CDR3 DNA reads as TGTGCCAGCTCACCTGGGGGCAGTCAGCCCCAGCATTTT.